Below, 19 T cell receptor beta chains from the same sample are listed, as sequenced in a study of cytomegalovirus exposure and HLA in healthy donors. Primers included in the PCR were 60 Vbeta and 13 Jbeta primers. Clones were read by immunoSEQ multiplex PCR, and TCRdb kept only the in-frame ones, dropping some. Here the sample spans fewer than 180,000 clones, approximately 79% being singletons. Sequenced material: PBMCs. The receptors originated from a man aged 50 or older in good health and CMV-seropositive.

This clone ranks as medium-sized (0.01 to 0.1%). The chain is built from TRBV5-3 and TRBJ2-6; D is undetermined. TRBV5-3 is filed as an ORF, its function uncertain. V was pared by 3 bases and J by 0 bases, with 13 bases between. CDR3 size: 17 residues. CDR3 sequence reads: CARSSGVGGSGANVLTF. CDR3 in DNA: TGTGCCAGAAGCTCCGGTGTTGGCGGCTCTGGGGCCAACGTCCTGACTTTC.

V usage is TRBV5-1 and J usage is TRBJ2-3; D perhaps matches TRBD2 (6 bases). The V end lost 7 bases, the J end lost 0 bases, and 15 bases lay between the germline ends. CDR1 and CDR2 (germline): SGHRS, YFSETQ. The CDR3 runs to 15 residues. The CDR3: CASGLQSGSTDTQYF. CDR3 in DNA: TGCGCCAGCGGCCTCCAAAGCGGGAGCACAGATACGCAGTATTTT.

This clone appeared a single time. This rearrangement joins TRBV30 to TRBJ2-1; a weak D match, TRBD2 (6 bases). The CDR3 has 15 amino acids. Germline loops: CDR1 GTSNPN, CDR2 SVGIG (reference sequence). Trimming removed 3 bases from V and 1 base from J, with 13 bases in between. The CDR3 spells CAWRPSVNSYNEQFF. The DNA of the CDR3 is TGTGCCTGGAGGCCTAGCGTAAATTCCTACAATGAGCAGTTCTTC. The variable domain in full, completed from reference TRBV30 and TRBJ2-1, reads SQTIHQWPATLVQPVGSPLSLECTVEGTSNPNLYWYRQAAGRGLQLLFYSVGIGQISSEVPQNLSASRPQDRQFILSSKKLLLSDSGFYLCAWRPSVNSYNEQFFGPGTRLTVL.

The chain recombines TRBV11-2 with TRBJ1-1; tentative D call: TRBD1 (5 bases). The CDR3 covers 15 residues. The germline CDR1 and CDR2 sequences are SGHAT and FQNNGV. V shed 2 bases and J shed 2 bases, with 12 bases lying between them. The CDR3 coding sequence is TGTGCCAGCAGCTTAAATCCGGGGGGAAACACTGAAGCTTTCTTT. Its protein product is CASSLNPGGNTEAFF.

This chain uses TRBV19 with TRBJ2-5, with TRBD1 as a possible D gene (5 bases). Between the trimmed V and J ends, which lost 1 base and 3 bases, there was a span of 9 bases. Germline assignment: CDR1 LNHDA and CDR2 SQIVND (reference sequence). The CDR3 runs 14 residues. The chain's CDR3 is CASSIGGRKETQYF. CDR3 sequence (DNA): TGTGCCAGTAGTATAGGGGGCCGAAAAGAGACCCAGTACTTC.

This clone was counted a few times. CDR3 sequence: CASGDRAEAFF. The DNA for the CDR3 is TGTGCCAGTGGGGACAGGGCCGAAGCTTTCTTT. This chain links TRBV19 with TRBJ1-1; 9 nucleotides align to TRBD1. CDR3 size: 11 residues. CDR1 is LNHDA and CDR2 is SQIVND in the germline V gene (reference sequence). V lost 8 bases to trimming and J lost 8 bases; unmatched junction nucleotides: 3.

The chain has TRBV6-5 and TRBJ2-5; 10 bases align to TRBD2. Judging by the DNA end, TRBJ2-7 fits better; the J call may be wrong. This CDR3 has 15 residues. Germline V CDR1 and CDR2: MNHEY, SVGAGI. The CDR3 DNA follows: TGTGCCAGCAGAACCGGGACTAGCGCCTCCTACGAGCAGTACTTC. It specifies CASRTGTSASYEQYF.

V gene TRBV30 combines with J gene TRBJ2-1; 7 bases are shared with TRBD1. The CDR3 sequence is 14 residues long. V dropped 2 bases and J dropped 6; count of bases not matched to a gene: 7. Germline assignment: CDR1 GTSNPN and CDR2 SVGIG (reference sequence). The CDR3 loop reads CAWSRRQGFNEQFF. The CDR3 nucleotides are TGTGCCTGGAGTAGGAGACAGGGATTCAATGAGCAGTTCTTC. The complete variable domain, with remaining parts taken from reference TRBV30 and TRBJ2-1, reads SQTIHQWPATLVQPVGSPLSLECTVEGTSNPNLYWYRQAAGRGLQLLFYSVGIGQISSEVPQNLSASRPQDRQFILSSKKLLLSDSGFYLCAWSRRQGFNEQFFGPGTRLTVL.

V gene TRBV6-1 combines with J gene TRBJ2-2; D might be TRBD2 (6 bases). The V gene lost 0 bases and the J gene lost 2 bases, with 13 bases spanning the gap. The CDR3 consists of 17 residues. Germline CDR1 MNHNS, CDR2 SASEGT. Here the CDR3 reads CASSEALGRGNTGELFF. The CDR3 DNA sequence: TGTGCCAGCAGTGAAGCGCTGGGGCGGGGCAACACCGGGGAGCTGTTTTTT.

The V and J genes are TRBV5-1 and TRBJ2-5, with TRBD1 matching 11 bases. The J call may be wrong; the DNA end is better matched by TRBJ2-7. The CDR3 runs to 16 residues. The germline CDR1 and CDR2 sequences are SGHRS and YFSETQ. The CDR3: CASSLDGTGGSYEQYF. For the CDR3, the DNA is TGCGCCAGCAGCCTGGATGGGACAGGGGGGTCCTACGAGCAGTACTTC.

The V gene is TRBV18, the J gene TRBJ2-1, with D hard to call. Trimming cost V 2 bases and J 0 bases, with 5 bases left between them. The germline gives CDR1 KGHSH, CDR2 LQKENI. CDR3 length: 14 amino acids. In nucleotides, the CDR3 is TGTGCCAGCTCACCAGTAGACTCCTACAATGAGCAGTTCTTC. Translation: CASSPVDSYNEQFF.

The genes are TRBV10-3 and TRBJ2-5, with a weak D call TRBD2 (6 bases). The J call may be wrong; the DNA end is better matched by TRBJ2-7. There are 13 residues in the CDR3. Looked up from germline, CDR1 is ENHRY and CDR2 is SYGVKD. The CDR3 reads CAIGRSRDSEQYF. CDR3 nucleotides: TGTGCCATCGGGAGGTCCAGGGACTCCGAGCAGTACTTC.

The chain combines TRBV6-6 with TRBJ2-7; 12 bases align to TRBD2. V lost 6 bases to trimming and J lost 1 base; unmatched junction nucleotides: 4. Germline-derived CDR1 and CDR2 are MNHNY and SVGAGI (reference sequence). The length of the CDR3 is 15 residues. For the CDR3, the DNA is TGTGCCAGCAGCCGTCTAGCGGGAGGGTCCTACGAGCAGTACTTC. It codes for CASSRLAGGSYEQYF.

The chain is built from TRBV4-1 and TRBJ1-5; no clear D gene. CDR3 size: 13 residues. V lost 0 bases and J 16 bases, leaving 16 bases between the germline ends. Germline V lookup: CDR1 MGHRA, CDR2 YSYEKL. CDR3 coding DNA: TGCGCCAGCAGCCAAGATCCTAGACTCGCAACCCATTTT. Translated, it gives CASSQDPRLATHF.

V usage is TRBV10-3 and J usage is TRBJ2-7; 13 bases are a match to TRBD2. The CDR3 sequence is 19 residues long. Germline V gene data show CDR1 as ENHRY and CDR2 as SYGVKD. Trimming at V came to 6 bases and at J to 0 bases, leaving 14 bases not matched to a gene. The CDR3 here is CAIRGDGTSGINLSYEQYF. The DNA for the CDR3 is TGTGCCATCAGAGGTGACGGGACTAGCGGGATCAACCTCTCCTACGAGCAGTACTTC.

J is TRBJ2-7 and V is TRBV9; 11 nucleotides match TRBD1. CDR3 length equals 14 residues. The V gene's germline CDR1 is SGDLS and CDR2 YYNGEE. The ends lost 3 bases at V and 9 bases at J; junction bases unmatched: 8. The CDR3 region is CASSGDGTGGWQYF. The CDR3 DNA reads TGTGCCAGCAGCGGAGACGGGACAGGGGGGTGGCAGTACTTC. The whole variable domain, remainder taken from reference TRBV9 and TRBJ2-7, is DSGVTQTPKHLITATGQRVTLRCSPRSGDLSVYWYQQSLDQGLQFLIQYYNGEERAKGNILERFSAQQFPDLHSELNLSSLELGDSALYFCASSGDGTGGWQYFGPGTRLTVT.

A few counts support this clone. The rearrangement joins TRBV19 to TRBJ1-1, with a tentative D call TRBD1 (5 bases). The germline V gene has CDR1 LNHDA and CDR2 SQIVND (reference sequence). This CDR3 has 16 residues. Between the trimmed V and J ends, which lost 5 bases and 3 bases, there was a span of 19 bases. CDR3 nucleotide sequence: TGTGCCAGTAGTGGCGGTCCAGGGATTTTACACACTGAAGCTTTCTTT. It yields the protein CASSGGPGILHTEAFF.

The chain links TRBV29-1 to TRBJ2-3; a possible D gene is TRBD1 (6 bases). The CDR3 length is 13 residues. CDR1 is SQVTM and CDR2 is ANQGSEA in the germline V gene. V was trimmed by 3 bases and J by 7 bases, leaving 14 bases between them. CDR3 DNA sequence: TGCAGCGTTGAGTGGCAGGGGCACAATACGCAGTATTTT. It codes for CSVEWQGHNTQYF.

In this sample, this clone turned up once. The V call is TRBV4-1, the J call TRBJ2-2, with 11 bases matching TRBD1. Trimming took 4 bases from V and 6 from J; bases not matched to a gene: 4. This CDR3 spans 15 amino acids. CDR1 and CDR2 from the germline V gene are MGHRA and YSYEKL. The CDR3 sequence: CASSPGQGAAGELFF. The CDR3 coding sequence is TGCGCCAGCAGCCCCGGACAGGGGGCGGCCGGGGAGCTGTTTTTT.